These T cell receptor beta chains were read from a single sample in a study of blood T cell repertoires in COVID-19. Sequenced by immunoSEQ multiplex PCR; TCRdb stores in-frame clones only, minus some. The table shows roughly 330,000 clones, with 70% to 90% occurring only once. The material sequenced was PBMCs or T cells enriched from blood (not recorded which). These TCRs come from a woman aged 30 to 39 who had recovered from COVID-19. The CDR3 runs from the conserved cysteine through the conserved F or W. A D gene is named only where the DNA matches it firmly. A clone size is listed for some rows: how often the clone was seen (once, few, many), or a class if it is expanded.

v_gene: TRBV2; abundance: NA; d_gene: TRBD1; j_gene: TRBJ1-5; CDR3aa: CASSRTGDNQPQHF
v_gene: TRBV28; abundance: NA; d_gene: NA; j_gene: TRBJ2-7; CDR3aa: CASSKTGYEQYF
v_gene: TRBV4-1; abundance: NA; d_gene: TRBD1; j_gene: TRBJ1-6; CDR3aa: CASSPDRESSPLHF
v_gene: TRBV6-5; abundance: NA; d_gene: NA; j_gene: TRBJ2-7; CDR3aa: CASSNNEEGEQYF
v_gene: TRBV2; abundance: NA; d_gene: TRBD1; j_gene: TRBJ1-1; CDR3aa: CASSIDRVNTEAFF
v_gene: TRBV7-2; abundance: NA; d_gene: TRBD1; j_gene: TRBJ1-1; CDR3aa: CASSLTGGRNTEAFF
v_gene: TRBV6-6; abundance: NA; d_gene: TRBD1; j_gene: TRBJ2-1; CDR3aa: CASSSPGQVYNEQFF
v_gene: TRBV12-3/TRBV12-4; abundance: NA; d_gene: TRBD2; j_gene: TRBJ2-1; CDR3aa: CASSASGNNEQFF
v_gene: TRBV6-5; abundance: NA; d_gene: NA; j_gene: TRBJ1-3; CDR3aa: CASGQRVSGNTIYF
v_gene: TRBV29-1; abundance: few; d_gene: TRBD1; j_gene: TRBJ1-2; CDR3aa: CSVEISGRGQDSNYGYTF
v_gene: TRBV27; abundance: NA; d_gene: NA; j_gene: TRBJ2-1; CDR3aa: CASSSSSYNEQFF
v_gene: TRBV7-9; abundance: NA; d_gene: NA; j_gene: TRBJ1-1; CDR3aa: CASSLGRTQRGTEAFF
v_gene: TRBV19; abundance: few; d_gene: TRBD1; j_gene: TRBJ1-2; CDR3aa: CASSRGQTYGYTF
v_gene: TRBV6-5; abundance: NA; d_gene: NA; j_gene: TRBJ2-7; CDR3aa: CASSPGTRLTKQYF
v_gene: TRBV3-1/TRBV3-2; abundance: NA; d_gene: TRBD1; j_gene: TRBJ1-2; CDR3aa: CASSFRDRGVDGYTF
v_gene: TRBV15; abundance: NA; d_gene: NA; j_gene: TRBJ1-2; CDR3aa: CATSRDRANYGYTF
v_gene: TRBV7-9; abundance: NA; d_gene: TRBD1; j_gene: TRBJ2-1; CDR3aa: CASSTWTGGFGEQFF
v_gene: TRBV5-1; abundance: NA; d_gene: TRBD2; j_gene: TRBJ2-3; CDR3aa: CASSLERGTDTQYF
v_gene: TRBV28; abundance: NA; d_gene: TRBD1; j_gene: TRBJ2-7; CDR3aa: CASSIRTGTGLNEQYF
v_gene: TRBV5-5; abundance: NA; d_gene: NA; j_gene: TRBJ1-6; CDR3aa: CASSFRADTDSPLHF
v_gene: TRBV7-2; abundance: NA; d_gene: TRBD1; j_gene: TRBJ1-2; CDR3aa: CASSSMGTGLVGYTF
v_gene: TRBV6-5; abundance: NA; d_gene: NA; j_gene: TRBJ1-5; CDR3aa: CASTGGVNNQPQHF
v_gene: TRBV6-5; abundance: once; d_gene: TRBD2; j_gene: TRBJ2-7; CDR3aa: CASSWAGGPSYEQYF
v_gene: TRBV28; abundance: NA; d_gene: NA; j_gene: TRBJ1-4; CDR3aa: CASIGGGANEKLFF
v_gene: TRBV15; abundance: NA; d_gene: NA; j_gene: TRBJ2-7; CDR3aa: CATSRDEGYEQYF
v_gene: TRBV5-1; abundance: NA; d_gene: TRBD2; j_gene: TRBJ2-5; CDR3aa: CASTRSGLAAPGETQYF
v_gene: TRBV7-2; abundance: NA; d_gene: NA; j_gene: TRBJ2-7; CDR3aa: CASSLEGVGTYEQYF
v_gene: TRBV7-6; abundance: once; d_gene: NA; j_gene: TRBJ2-7; CDR3aa: CASSLAEALYEQYF
v_gene: TRBV6-5; abundance: NA; d_gene: TRBD1; j_gene: TRBJ2-4; CDR3aa: CASSPRGLAKNIQYF
v_gene: TRBV12-3/TRBV12-4; abundance: NA; d_gene: TRBD1; j_gene: TRBJ1-2; CDR3aa: CASSVDRGLGDTF
v_gene: TRBV4-1; abundance: NA; d_gene: NA; j_gene: TRBJ1-5; CDR3aa: CASSQLPVQGQPQHF
v_gene: TRBV5-1; abundance: NA; d_gene: NA; j_gene: TRBJ1-2; CDR3aa: CASSLGTGFSYYGYTF
v_gene: TRBV18; abundance: NA; d_gene: NA; j_gene: TRBJ2-2; CDR3aa: CASSPGLVNTGELFF
v_gene: TRBV19; abundance: NA; d_gene: NA; j_gene: TRBJ1-2; CDR3aa: CASSIQGTDGYTF
v_gene: TRBV5-4; abundance: NA; d_gene: TRBD1; j_gene: TRBJ2-7; CDR3aa: CASSVAGTGGPKQYF
v_gene: TRBV9; abundance: NA; d_gene: NA; j_gene: TRBJ1-2; CDR3aa: CASSVGHQVISYGYTF
v_gene: TRBV21-1; abundance: NA; d_gene: NA; j_gene: TRBJ2-2; CDR3aa: CASPGGGPSGVTGELFF
v_gene: TRBV7-2; abundance: NA; d_gene: TRBD1; j_gene: TRBJ1-5; CDR3aa: CASSLLTGGQPQHF
v_gene: TRBV3-1/TRBV3-2; abundance: NA; d_gene: NA; j_gene: TRBJ1-6; CDR3aa: CASSQVTGGALHF
v_gene: TRBV5-4; abundance: NA; d_gene: TRBD1; j_gene: TRBJ1-5; CDR3aa: CASSFDREFPQHF
v_gene: TRBV11-2; abundance: NA; d_gene: NA; j_gene: TRBJ2-1; CDR3aa: CASSLFPDNEQFF
v_gene: TRBV2; abundance: once; d_gene: NA; j_gene: TRBJ1-4; CDR3aa: CASTGFNEKLFF
v_gene: TRBV4-1; abundance: NA; d_gene: NA; j_gene: TRBJ1-4; CDR3aa: CASSQEAATNEKLFF
v_gene: TRBV12-3/TRBV12-4; abundance: NA; d_gene: NA; j_gene: TRBJ2-5; CDR3aa: CASSRTRIETQYF